This T cell receptor beta chain was captured by sequencing in a study of shared clonotypes between healthy human individuals. Study information: The people who gave samples were a couple of women and a few men aged 18 to 49. Broader study findings: Clonotypes shared by all four donors outscored non-shared clonotypes in generation probability. Exclusively blood specimens were collected; tissue repertoires likely differ. Clonotype sharing among donors likely depends on sequencing depth.

Measured with immunoSEQ multiplex PCR; TCRdb has only the in-frame clones, and not every one. The repertoire consists of about 79,000 clones, with 60% to 65% occurring once and the leading ten covering 51%. Germline V gives CDR1 SEHNR, CDR2 FQNEAQ (reference sequence). V lost 5 bases to trimming and J lost 2 bases, with 16 bases between them. The CDR3 has 16 residues. Note on this clone: Its antigen is unknown.

V is TRBV7-9 and J is TRBJ2-4, with D unclear. The TCR comes from a man aged 25 to 40 in good health. The sequencing sample was made of memory CD8+ T cells sorted from blood. Documented subset: CD45RO+ cells pooled with CCR7-negative TemRA cells. The CDR3: CASSPPKVGTKNIQYF. The CDR3 coding sequence is TGTGCCAGCAGCCCGCCTAAGGTCGGCACCAAAAACATTCAGTACTTC.